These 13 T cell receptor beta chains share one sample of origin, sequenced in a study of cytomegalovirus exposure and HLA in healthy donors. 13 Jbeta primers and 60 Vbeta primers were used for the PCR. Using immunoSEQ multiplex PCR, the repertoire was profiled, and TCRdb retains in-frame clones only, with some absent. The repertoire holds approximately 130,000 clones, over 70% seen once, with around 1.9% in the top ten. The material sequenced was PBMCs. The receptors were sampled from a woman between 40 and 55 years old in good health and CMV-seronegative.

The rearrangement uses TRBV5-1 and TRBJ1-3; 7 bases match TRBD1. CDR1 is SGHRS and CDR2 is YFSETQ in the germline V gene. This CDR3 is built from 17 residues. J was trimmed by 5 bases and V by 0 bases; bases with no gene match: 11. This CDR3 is CASSLALSPQGRNTIYF. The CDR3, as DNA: TGCGCCAGCAGCTTGGCCCTTTCTCCACAGGGGAGAAACACCATATATTTT.

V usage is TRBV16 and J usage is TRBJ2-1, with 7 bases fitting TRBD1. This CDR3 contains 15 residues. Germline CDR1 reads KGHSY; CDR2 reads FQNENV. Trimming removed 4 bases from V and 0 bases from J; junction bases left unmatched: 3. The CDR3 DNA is TGTGCCAGCAGCCTTTACAGGGGCTCCTACAATGAGCAGTTCTTC. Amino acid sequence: CASSLYRGSYNEQFF.

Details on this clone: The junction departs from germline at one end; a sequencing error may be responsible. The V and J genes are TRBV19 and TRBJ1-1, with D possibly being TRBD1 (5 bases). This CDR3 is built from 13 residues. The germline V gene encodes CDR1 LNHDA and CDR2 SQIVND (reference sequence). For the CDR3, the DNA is TGTGCCAGTAGTGCCCACACAGGAACTGACGCTTTCTTT. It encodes CASSAHTGTDAFF.

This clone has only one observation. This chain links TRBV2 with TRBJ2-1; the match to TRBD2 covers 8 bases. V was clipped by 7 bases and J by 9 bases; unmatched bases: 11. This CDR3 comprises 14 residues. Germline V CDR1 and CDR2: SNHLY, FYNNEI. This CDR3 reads CASMFQRESFEQFF. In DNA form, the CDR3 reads TGTGCCAGCATGTTTCAGCGGGAGAGTTTTGAGCAGTTCTTC.

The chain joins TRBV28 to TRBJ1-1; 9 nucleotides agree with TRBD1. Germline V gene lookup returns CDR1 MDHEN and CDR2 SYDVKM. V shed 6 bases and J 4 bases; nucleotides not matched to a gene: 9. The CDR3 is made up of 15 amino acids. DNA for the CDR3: TGTGCCAGCAGCGCACCGGGACAGGGCTCCACTGAAGCTTTCTTT. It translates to CASSAPGQGSTEAFF. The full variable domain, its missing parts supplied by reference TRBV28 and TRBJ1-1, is DVKVTQSSRYLVKRTGEKVFLECVQDMDHENMFWYRQDPGLGLRLIYFSYDVKMKEKGDIPEGYSVSREKKERFSLILESASTNQTSMYLCASSAPGQGSTEAFFGQGTRLTVV.

The CDR3 DNA reads TGTGCCAGCAGTGGAGGACAGGGATATGGCTACACCTTC. Encoded protein: CASSGGQGYGYTF. The chain combines TRBV2 with TRBJ1-2, with 8 bases lining up with TRBD1. After removal of 4 bases from V and 5 bases from J, the junction contained 3 bases not matched to a gene. The CDR3 is made up of 13 amino acids. Germline CDR1 reads SNHLY; CDR2 reads FYNNEI.

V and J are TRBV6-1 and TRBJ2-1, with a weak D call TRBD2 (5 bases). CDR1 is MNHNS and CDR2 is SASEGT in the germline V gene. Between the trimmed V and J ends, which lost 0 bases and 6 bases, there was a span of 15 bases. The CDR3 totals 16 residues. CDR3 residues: CASSEAQAALSNEQFF. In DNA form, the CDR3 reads TGTGCCAGCAGTGAAGCGCAAGCGGCCCTTTCCAATGAGCAGTTCTTC.

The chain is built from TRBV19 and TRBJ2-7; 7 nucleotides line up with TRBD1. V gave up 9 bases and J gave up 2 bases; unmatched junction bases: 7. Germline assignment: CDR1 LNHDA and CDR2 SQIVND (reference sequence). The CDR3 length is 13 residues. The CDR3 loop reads CASRQGTTYEQYF. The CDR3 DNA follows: TGTGCCAGCCGACAGGGTACGACCTACGAGCAGTACTTC.

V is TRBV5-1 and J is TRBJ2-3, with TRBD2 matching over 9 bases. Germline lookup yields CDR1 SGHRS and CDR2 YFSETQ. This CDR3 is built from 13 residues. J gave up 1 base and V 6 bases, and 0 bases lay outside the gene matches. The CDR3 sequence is CASKREGTDTQYF. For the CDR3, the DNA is TGCGCCAGCAAGCGGGAGGGCACAGATACGCAGTATTTT.

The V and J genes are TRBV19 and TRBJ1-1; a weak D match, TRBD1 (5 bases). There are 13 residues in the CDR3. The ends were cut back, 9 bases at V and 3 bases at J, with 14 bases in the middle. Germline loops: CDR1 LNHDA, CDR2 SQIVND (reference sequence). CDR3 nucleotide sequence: TGTGCCAGCCTCCAAGGCAGGGACACTGAAGCTTTCTTT. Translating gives CASLQGRDTEAFF.

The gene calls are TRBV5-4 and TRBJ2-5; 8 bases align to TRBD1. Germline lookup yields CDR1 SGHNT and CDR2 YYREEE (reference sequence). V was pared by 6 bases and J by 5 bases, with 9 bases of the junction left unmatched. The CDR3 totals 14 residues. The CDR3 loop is CASNKKDRVETQYF. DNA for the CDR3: TGTGCCAGCAATAAGAAGGACAGGGTGGAGACCCAGTACTTC.

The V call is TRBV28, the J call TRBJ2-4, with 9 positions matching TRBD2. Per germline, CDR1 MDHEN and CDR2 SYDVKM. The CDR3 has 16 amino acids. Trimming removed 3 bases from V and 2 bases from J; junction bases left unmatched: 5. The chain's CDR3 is CASSFTAGGSKNIQYF. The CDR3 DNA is TGTGCCAGCAGTTTCACCGCGGGGGGGTCCAAAAACATTCAGTACTTC. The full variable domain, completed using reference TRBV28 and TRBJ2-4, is DVKVTQSSRYLVKRTGEKVFLECVQDMDHENMFWYRQDPGLGLRLIYFSYDVKMKEKGDIPEGYSVSREKKERFSLILESASTNQTSMYLCASSFTAGGSKNIQYFGAGTRLSVL.

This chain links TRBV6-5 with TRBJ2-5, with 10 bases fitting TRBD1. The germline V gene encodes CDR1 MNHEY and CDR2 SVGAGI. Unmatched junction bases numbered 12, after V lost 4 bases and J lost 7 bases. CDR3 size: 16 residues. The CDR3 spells CASSSSSTGGARTQYF. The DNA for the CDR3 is TGTGCCAGCAGTTCATCTTCGACAGGGGGCGCGAGGACCCAGTACTTC.